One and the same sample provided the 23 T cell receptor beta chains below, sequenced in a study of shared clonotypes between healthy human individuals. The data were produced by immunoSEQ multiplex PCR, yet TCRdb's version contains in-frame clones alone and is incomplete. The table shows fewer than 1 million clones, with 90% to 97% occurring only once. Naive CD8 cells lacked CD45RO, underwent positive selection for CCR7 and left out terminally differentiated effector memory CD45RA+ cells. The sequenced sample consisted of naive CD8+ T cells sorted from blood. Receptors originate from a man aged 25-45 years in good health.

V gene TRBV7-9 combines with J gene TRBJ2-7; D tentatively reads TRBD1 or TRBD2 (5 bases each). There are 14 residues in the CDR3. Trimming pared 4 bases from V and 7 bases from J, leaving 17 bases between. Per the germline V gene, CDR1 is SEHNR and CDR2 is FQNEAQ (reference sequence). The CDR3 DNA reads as TGTGCCAGCAGCTCCGACGGGGCCGCATGGGAGCAGTACTTC. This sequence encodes CASSSDGAAWEQYF.

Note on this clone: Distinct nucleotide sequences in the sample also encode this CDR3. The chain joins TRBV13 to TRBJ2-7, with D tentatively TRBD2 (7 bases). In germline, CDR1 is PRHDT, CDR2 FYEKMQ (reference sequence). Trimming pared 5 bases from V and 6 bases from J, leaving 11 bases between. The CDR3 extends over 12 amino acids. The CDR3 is CASSLGGREQYF. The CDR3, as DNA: TGTGCCAGCAGCCTCGGGGGGCGCGAGCAGTACTTC.

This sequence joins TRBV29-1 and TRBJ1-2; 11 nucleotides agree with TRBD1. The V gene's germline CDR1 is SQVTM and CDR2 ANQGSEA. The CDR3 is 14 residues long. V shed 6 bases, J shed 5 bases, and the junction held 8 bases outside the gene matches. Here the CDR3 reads CSVRTGGKGYGYTF. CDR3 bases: TGCAGCGTCAGGACAGGGGGCAAAGGATATGGCTACACCTTC.

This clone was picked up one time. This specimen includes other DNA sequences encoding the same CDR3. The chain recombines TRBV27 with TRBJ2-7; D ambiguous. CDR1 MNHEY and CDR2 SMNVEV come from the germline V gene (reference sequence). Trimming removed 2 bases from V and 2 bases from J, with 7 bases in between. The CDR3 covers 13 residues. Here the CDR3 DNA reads TGTGCCAGCAGTTTAAGTGGGGCCTACGAGCAGTACTTC. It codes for CASSLSGAYEQYF.

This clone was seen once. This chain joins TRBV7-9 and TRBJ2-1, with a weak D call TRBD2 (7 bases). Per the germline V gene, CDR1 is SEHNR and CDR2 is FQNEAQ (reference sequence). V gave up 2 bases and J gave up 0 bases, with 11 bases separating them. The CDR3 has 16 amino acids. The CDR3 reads CASSLSRGGSYNEQFF. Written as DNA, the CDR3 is TGTGCCAGCAGCTTAAGTAGGGGGGGCTCCTACAATGAGCAGTTCTTC. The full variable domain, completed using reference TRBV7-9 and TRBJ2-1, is DTGVSQNPRHKITKRGQNVTFRCDPISEHNRLYWYRQTLGQGPEFLTYFQNEAQLEKSRLLSDRFSAERPKGSFSTLEIQRTEQGDSAMYLCASSLSRGGSYNEQFFGPGTRLTVL.

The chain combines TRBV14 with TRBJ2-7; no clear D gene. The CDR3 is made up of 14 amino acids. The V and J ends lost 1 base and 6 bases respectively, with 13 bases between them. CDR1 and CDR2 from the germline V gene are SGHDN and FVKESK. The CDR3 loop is CASSQVGNIGEQYF. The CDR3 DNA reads TGTGCCAGCAGCCAAGTGGGGAACATCGGCGAGCAGTACTTC. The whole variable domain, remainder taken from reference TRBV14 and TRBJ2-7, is EAGVTQFPSHSVIEKGQTVTLRCDPISGHDNLYWYRRVMGKEIKFLLHFVKESKQDESGMPNNRFLAERTGGTYSTLKVQPAELEDSGVYFCASSQVGNIGEQYFGPGTRLTVT.

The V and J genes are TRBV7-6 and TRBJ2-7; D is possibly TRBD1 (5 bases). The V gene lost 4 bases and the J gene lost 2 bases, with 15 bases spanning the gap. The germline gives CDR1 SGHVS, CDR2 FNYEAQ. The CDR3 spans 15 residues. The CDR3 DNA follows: TGTGCCAGCAGCTCCGAGACAGAGAGGACCTACGAGCAGTACTTC. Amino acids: CASSSETERTYEQYF.

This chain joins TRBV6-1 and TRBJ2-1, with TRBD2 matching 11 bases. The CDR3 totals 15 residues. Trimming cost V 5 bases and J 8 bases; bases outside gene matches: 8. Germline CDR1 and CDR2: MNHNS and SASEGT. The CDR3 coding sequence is TGTGCCAGCAGTAGAACTAGCGGGAGTCCCGATGAGCAGTTCTTC. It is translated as CASSRTSGSPDEQFF.

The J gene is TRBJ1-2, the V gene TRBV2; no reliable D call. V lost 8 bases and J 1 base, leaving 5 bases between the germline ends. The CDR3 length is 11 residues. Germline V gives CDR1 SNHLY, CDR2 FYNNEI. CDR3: CASLVNYGYTF. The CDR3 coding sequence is TGTGCCAGCCTGGTTAACTATGGCTACACCTTC.

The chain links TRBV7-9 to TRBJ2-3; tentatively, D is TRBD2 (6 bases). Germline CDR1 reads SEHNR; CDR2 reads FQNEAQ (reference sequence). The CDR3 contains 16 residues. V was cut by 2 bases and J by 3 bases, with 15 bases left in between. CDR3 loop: CASSLPGRRDTDTQYF. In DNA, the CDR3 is TGTGCCAGCAGCTTACCGGGGAGGAGGGATACAGATACGCAGTATTTT.

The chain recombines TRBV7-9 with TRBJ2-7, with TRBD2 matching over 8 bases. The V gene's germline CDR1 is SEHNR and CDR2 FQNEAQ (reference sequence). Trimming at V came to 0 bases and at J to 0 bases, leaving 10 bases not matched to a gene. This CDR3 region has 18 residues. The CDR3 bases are TGTGCCAGCAGCTTAGCCCTATTAGGCGGGAGGAGCTCCTACGAGCAGTACTTC. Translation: CASSLALLGGRSSYEQYF.

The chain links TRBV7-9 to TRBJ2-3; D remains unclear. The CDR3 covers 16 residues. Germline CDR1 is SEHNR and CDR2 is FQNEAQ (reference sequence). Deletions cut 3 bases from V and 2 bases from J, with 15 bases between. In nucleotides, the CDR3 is TGTGCCAGCAGCTTCCCCACCCCCCCGCACACAGATACGCAGTATTTT. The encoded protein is CASSFPTPPHTDTQYF.

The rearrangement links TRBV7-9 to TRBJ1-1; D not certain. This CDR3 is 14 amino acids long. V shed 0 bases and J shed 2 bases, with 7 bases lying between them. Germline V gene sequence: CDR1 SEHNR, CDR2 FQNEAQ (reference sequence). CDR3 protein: CASSLASHNTEAFF. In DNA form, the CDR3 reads TGTGCCAGCAGCTTAGCGTCACATAACACTGAAGCTTTCTTT. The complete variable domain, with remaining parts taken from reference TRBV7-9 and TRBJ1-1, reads DTGVSQNPRHKITKRGQNVTFRCDPISEHNRLYWYRQTLGQGPEFLTYFQNEAQLEKSRLLSDRFSAERPKGSFSTLEIQRTEQGDSAMYLCASSLASHNTEAFFGQGTRLTVV.

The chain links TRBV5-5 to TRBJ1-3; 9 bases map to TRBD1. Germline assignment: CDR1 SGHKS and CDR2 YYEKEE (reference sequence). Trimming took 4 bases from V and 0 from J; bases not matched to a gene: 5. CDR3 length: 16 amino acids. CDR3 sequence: CASSLGDRVSGNTIYF. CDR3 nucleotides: TGTGCCAGCAGCCTCGGGGACAGGGTCTCTGGAAACACCATATATTTT.

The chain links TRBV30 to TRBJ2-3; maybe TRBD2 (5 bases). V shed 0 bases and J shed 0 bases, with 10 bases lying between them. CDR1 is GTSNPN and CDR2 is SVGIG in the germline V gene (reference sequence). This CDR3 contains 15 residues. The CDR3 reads CAWSVASRSTDTQYF. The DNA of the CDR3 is TGTGCCTGGAGTGTTGCTAGCAGAAGCACAGATACGCAGTATTTT. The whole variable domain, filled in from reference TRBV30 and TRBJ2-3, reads SQTIHQWPATLVQPVGSPLSLECTVEGTSNPNLYWYRQAAGRGLQLLFYSVGIGQISSEVPQNLSASRPQDRQFILSSKKLLLSDSGFYLCAWSVASRSTDTQYFGPGTRLTVL.

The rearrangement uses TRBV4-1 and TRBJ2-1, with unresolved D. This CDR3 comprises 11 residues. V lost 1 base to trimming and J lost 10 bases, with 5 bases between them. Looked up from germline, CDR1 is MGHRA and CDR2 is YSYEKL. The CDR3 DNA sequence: TGCGCCAGCAGCCAAGCAATGGAGCAGTTCTTC. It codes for CASSQAMEQFF.

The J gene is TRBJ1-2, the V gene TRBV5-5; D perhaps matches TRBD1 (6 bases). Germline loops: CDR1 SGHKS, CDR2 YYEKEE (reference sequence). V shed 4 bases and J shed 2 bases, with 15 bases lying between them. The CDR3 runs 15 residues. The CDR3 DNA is TGTGCCAGCAGCCCTTCGGGACATACAAACTATGGCTACACCTTC. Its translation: CASSPSGHTNYGYTF.

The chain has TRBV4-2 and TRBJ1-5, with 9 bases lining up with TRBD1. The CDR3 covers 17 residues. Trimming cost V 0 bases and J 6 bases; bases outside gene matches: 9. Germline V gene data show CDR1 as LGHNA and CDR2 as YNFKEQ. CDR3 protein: CASSQDLSGQGRQPQHF. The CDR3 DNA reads TGTGCCAGCAGCCAAGATCTGTCGGGACAGGGACGTCAGCCCCAGCATTTT.

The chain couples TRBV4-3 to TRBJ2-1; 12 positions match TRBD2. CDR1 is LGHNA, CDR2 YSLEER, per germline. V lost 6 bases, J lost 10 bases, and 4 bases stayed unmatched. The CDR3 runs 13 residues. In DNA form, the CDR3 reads TGCGCCAGCAGTCTAGCGGGAGGGGGAGAGCAGTTCTTC. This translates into CASSLAGGGEQFF.

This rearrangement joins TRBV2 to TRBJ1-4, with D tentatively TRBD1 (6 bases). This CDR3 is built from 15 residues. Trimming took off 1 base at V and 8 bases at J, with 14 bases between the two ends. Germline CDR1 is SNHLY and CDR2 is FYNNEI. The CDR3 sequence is CASSEVPGQIEKLFF. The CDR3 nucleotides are TGTGCCAGCAGTGAAGTACCCGGACAGATAGAAAAACTGTTTTTT.

CDR3 protein: CASSLSGITDTQYF. The CDR3, as DNA: TGTGCCAGCAGCCTTAGCGGTATCACAGATACGCAGTATTTT. The gene calls are TRBV7-3 and TRBJ2-3; tentative D call: TRBD2 (6 bases). CDR1 SGHTA and CDR2 FQGTGA come from the germline V gene. This CDR3 has 14 residues. V was shortened by 5 bases and J by 2 bases, with 11 bases between the two germline ends.

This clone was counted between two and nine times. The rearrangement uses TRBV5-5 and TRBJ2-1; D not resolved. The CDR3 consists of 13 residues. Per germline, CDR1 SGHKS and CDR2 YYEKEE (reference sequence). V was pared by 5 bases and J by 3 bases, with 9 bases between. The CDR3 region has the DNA TGTGCCAGCAGTCACGAAGGCTACAATGAGCAGTTCTTC. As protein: CASSHEGYNEQFF.

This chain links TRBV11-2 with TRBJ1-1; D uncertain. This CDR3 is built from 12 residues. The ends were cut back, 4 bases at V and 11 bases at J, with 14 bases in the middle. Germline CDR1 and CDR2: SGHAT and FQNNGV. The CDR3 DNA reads TGTGCCAGCAGCTCAGACGGCCCGGGTGCTTTCTTT. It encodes CASSSDGPGAFF.